The clone carrying this T cell receptor beta chain was seen a few times. Its antigen is unknown. Germline-derived CDR1 and CDR2 are SGHRS and YFSETQ. This CDR3 region has 16 residues. V shed 0 bases, J shed 6 bases, and the junction held 8 bases outside the gene matches. The sample comes from a study of regulatory T cells in long-lasting Graves disease. Study-wide findings and caveats: Persistent disease samples used TRBV28, TRBJ1-2 and TRBJ2-5 preferentially. The study found lower TCR diversity in persistent Graves' patients than in newly diagnosed ones.

Sequencing libraries for TCR beta were prepared with iRepertoire HTBI primers and Arm-PCR of CDR3 regions. In the source study's methods: Identified segments across samples numbered approximately 62 TRBV and roughly 15 TRBJ. TCRdb re-called the multiplex PCR reads with MiXCR, one entry per CDR3 protein. The V and J calls reflect TCRdb's pipeline rather than the authors' work. Counted here are more than 300,000 distinct CDR3 sequences, 20% to 25% occurring once; the ten biggest clones make up 25% to 35%. Time point specified: persistent/refractory GD, antithyroid drugs over 5 years with positive TRAb. With RNA extracted from PBMCs as input, the TCR library was made.

The source of this sequence is a middle-aged woman with Graves disease. This rearrangement joins TRBV5-1 to TRBJ1-5; 8 nucleotides align to TRBD1. The source was peripheral blood mononuclear cells (PBMCs), collected when the disease was refractory, from a patient treated with antithyroid drugs. The CDR3 is CASSLAETGAGQPQHF. The CDR3 DNA reads as TGCGCCAGCAGCTTGGCCGAGACAGGGGCCGGTCAGCCCCAGCATTTT. The variable domain in full, with the rest retrieved from reference TRBV5-1 and TRBJ1-5, is KAGVTQTPRYLIKTRGQQVTLSCSPISGHRSVSWYQQTPGQGLQFLFEYFSETQRNKGNFPGRFSGRQFSNSRSEMNVSTLELGDSALYLCASSLAETGAGQPQHFGDGTRLSIL.